The 32 T cell receptor beta chains below come from one sample, sequenced in a study of blood T cells in healthy people across ages (dated by TCRdb to 2014 to 2015). Libraries were constructed by 5' RACE. The run used an Illumina HiSeq 2500. A second PCR of 7 to 11 cycles was run with a J-beta primer mix and a sample-barcoded 5' primer. TCRdb trimmed the raw reads at Q25, called clones with MiXCR and kept productive beta chains. Entries are consolidated by CDR3 protein sequence, retaining the most common genes and DNA. The sample table contains approximately 780,000 distinct CDR3 sequences; only one count was recorded for about 26% of them. The ten largest clonotypes hold 3% of the sample. In addition, the sample was reused for a study of T cells of mothers and their children.

Sequenced material: blood. These receptors came from a boy aged 5 to 17 in good health.

Only a few counts were recorded for this clonotype. The chain is built from TRBV6-6 and TRBJ2-7, with 9 bases fitting TRBD1. V lost 7 bases, J lost 3 bases, and 7 bases stayed unmatched. The CDR3 is 14 residues long. Germline CDR1 and CDR2: MNHNY and SVGAGI (reference sequence). Written as DNA, the CDR3 is TGTGCCAGCACCTCCGGGACAGGGTTCTACGAGCAGTACTTC. This codes for CASTSGTGFYEQYF.

The chain employs TRBV7-9 and TRBJ1-4; D ambiguous. Germline V CDR1 and CDR2: SEHNR, FQNEAQ (reference sequence). V lost 8 bases to trimming and J lost 3 bases, with 10 bases between them. The CDR3 length is 13 residues. As DNA, the CDR3 is TGTGCCAGCCGAGGGAGGCCTAATGAAAAACTGTTTTTT. Protein product: CASRGRPNEKLFF.

This clonotype has at least ten counts. The chain uses TRBV10-3 and TRBJ2-5; 10 nucleotides line up with TRBD1. Matching the DNA end better, TRBJ2-7 makes the J call doubtful. Germline lookup yields CDR1 ENHRY and CDR2 SYGVKD. This CDR3 contains 15 residues. Here the CDR3 reads CAISESSRDRGEQYF. CDR3 DNA: TGTGCCATCAGTGAGTCGTCCCGGGACAGGGGCGAGCAGTACTTC.

The chain uses TRBV3-1 and TRBJ2-1, with 11 bases fitting TRBD1. The CDR3 consists of 15 residues. The V gene's germline CDR1 is LGHDT and CDR2 YNNKEL (reference sequence). V shed 5 bases and J 7 bases; nucleotides not matched to a gene: 7. The CDR3 loop reads CASSEGQGEWNEQFF. DNA of the CDR3: TGTGCCAGCAGCGAGGGACAGGGGGAATGGAATGAGCAGTTCTTC.

This clonotype occurred a few times. CDR3 nucleotides: TGTGCCAGCAGCCAAGAGGGGAATTCACCCCTCCACTTT. Translating it yields CASSQEGNSPLHF. The rearrangement uses TRBV3-1 and TRBJ1-6; no definite D call. Germline-derived CDR1 and CDR2 are LGHDT and YNNKEL (reference sequence). The CDR3 spans 13 residues. V lost 0 bases to trimming and J lost 7 bases, with 4 bases between them.

This clonotype was observed a single time. The chain links TRBV10-3 to TRBJ2-1; D may be TRBD2 (5 bases). Germline CDR1 ENHRY, CDR2 SYGVKD. Trimming took off 10 bases at V and 2 bases at J, with 18 bases between the two ends. This CDR3 is 15 amino acids long. CDR3 sequence reads: CATRRTDGPYNEQFF. The CDR3 nucleotides are TGTGCCACCCGGAGGACTGACGGACCCTACAATGAGCAGTTCTTC.

There are a few counts of this clonotype. The V and J genes are TRBV6-9 and TRBJ2-7, with D possibly being TRBD1 or TRBD2 (5 bases each). Germline V CDR1 and CDR2: MNHGY, SVAAGI. V was trimmed by 8 bases and J by 4 bases, leaving 18 bases between them. This CDR3 contains 14 residues. The DNA for the CDR3 is TGTGCCAGCCGGGACCCCACGAGGATATACGAGCAGTACGTC. Translation: CASRDPTRIYEQYV.

A few counts support this clonotype. The V call is TRBV29-1, the J call TRBJ2-5, with 8 bases fitting TRBD1. Gene TRBJ2-7 matches the end of the DNA better, so the J call may be wrong. Germline CDR1 SQVTM, CDR2 ANQGSEA. The length of the CDR3 is 11 residues. The CDR3 DNA reads TGCAGCGTGATAGGACAGGGCGAGCAGTACTTC. Translated: CSVIGQGEQYF.

This clonotype showed up just a few times. The chain uses TRBV2 and TRBJ2-5; D is perhaps TRBD1 (5 bases). This CDR3 is built from 14 residues. Germline values: CDR1 SNHLY, CDR2 FYNNEI. The V gene lost 6 bases and the J gene lost 5 bases, with 16 bases spanning the gap. DNA for the CDR3: TGTGCCAGCAGGTCCGGCAGGGTCGAGGAGACCCAGTACTTC. This encodes CASRSGRVEETQYF.

The rearrangement joins TRBV20-1 to TRBJ2-4; no firm D call. From germline, CDR1 is DFQATT and CDR2 SNEGSKA (reference sequence). The CDR3 totals 14 residues. The germline V and J ends were trimmed by 1 base and 0 bases, with 7 bases remaining between them. The CDR3 here is CSARAVLAKNIQYF. In DNA, the CDR3 is TGCAGTGCTAGAGCGGTCCTAGCCAAAAACATTCAGTACTTC.

This clonotype has just a few counts. This chain links TRBV7-3 with TRBJ2-3; weak D call: TRBD2 (6 bases). The CDR3 totals 16 residues. V lost 2 bases and J 0 bases, leaving 12 bases between the germline ends. Germline CDR1 reads SGHTA; CDR2 reads FQGTGA. The CDR3 DNA is TGTGCCAGCAGCTTAGGTACCCGGGGGAGCACAGATACGCAGTATTTT. This sequence encodes CASSLGTRGSTDTQYF.

This clonotype was seen many times. The rearrangement links TRBV5-8 to TRBJ2-2; D might be TRBD2 (5 bases). The CDR3 has 13 residues. In germline, CDR1 is SGHTS, CDR2 YDEGEE. Trimming pared 4 bases from V and 4 bases from J, leaving 8 bases between. Here the CDR3 DNA reads TGTGCCAGCAGCCCCGGGATCACCGGGGAGCTGTTTTTT. It is translated as CASSPGITGELFF.

This clonotype was picked up a small number of times. This chain links TRBV18 with TRBJ1-4; 8 nucleotides align to TRBD1. Germline assignment: CDR1 KGHSH and CDR2 LQKENI. Unmatched junction bases numbered 3, after V lost 6 bases and J lost 0 bases. There are 15 residues in the CDR3. CDR3 region: CASSIQGATNEKLFF. CDR3 bases: TGTGCCAGCTCGATACAGGGGGCAACTAATGAAAAACTGTTTTTT.

The sample holds a few counts of this clonotype. The chain carries TRBV29-1 and TRBJ2-3; tentative D call: TRBD2 (7 bases). V was shortened by 5 bases and J by 3 bases, with 21 bases between the two germline ends. Germline V gene sequence: CDR1 SQVTM, CDR2 ANQGSEA. The CDR3 runs 16 residues. The CDR3 DNA reads as TGCAGCGTTCGACAACCGCGTGGGGGGGCAACAGATACGCAGTATTTT. It specifies CSVRQPRGGATDTQYF.

This clonotype was seen a few times. The chain employs TRBV5-1 and TRBJ2-2; perhaps TRBD2 as D (6 bases). The CDR3 is 12 amino acids. Germline CDR1 SGHRS, CDR2 YFSETQ. Trimming stripped 5 bases from V and 5 bases from J, with 7 bases between. The CDR3 DNA is TGCGCCAGCAGGGGACTGACCGGGGAGCTGTTTTTT. Amino acids: CASRGLTGELFF. Drawing the rest from reference TRBV5-1 and TRBJ2-2, the complete variable domain is KAGVTQTPRYLIKTRGQQVTLSCSPISGHRSVSWYQQTPGQGLQFLFEYFSETQRNKGNFPGRFSGRQFSNSRSEMNVSTLELGDSALYLCASRGLTGELFFGEGSRLTVL.

The chain links TRBV7-9 to TRBJ2-1, with TRBD2 matching over 7 bases. Germline CDR1 SEHNR, CDR2 FQNEAQ (reference sequence). Trimming at V came to 1 base and at J to 12 bases, leaving 6 bases not matched to a gene. The CDR3 length is 13 residues. CDR3 residues: CASSLGGGSWQFF. In DNA, the CDR3 is TGTGCCAGCAGCTTAGGGGGGGGGTCTTGGCAGTTCTTC.

As concerns this clonotype: Its ends do not fully match the called genes, so a read error is possible. This chain links TRBV12-3 or TRBV12-4 with TRBJ1-1, with TRBD1 identical over 10 bases. The CDR3 runs 15 residues. This CDR3 reads CASSLRTGGSTEAFF. The CDR3 DNA reads TGTGCCAGCAGTCTACGGACAGGGGGTAGTACTGAAGCCTTCTTT.

V gene TRBV7-2 combines with J gene TRBJ2-5, with unresolved D. Trimming pared 0 bases from V and 1 base from J, leaving 9 bases between. Germline CDR1 reads SGHTA; CDR2 reads FQGNSA. The CDR3 extends over 15 amino acids. The CDR3 DNA reads TGTGCCAGCAGCTTAGCAGGCTACCTCCAAGAGACCCAGTACTTC. Translated: CASSLAGYLQETQYF.

This chain connects TRBV7-3 to TRBJ2-5; TRBD2 might be the D (8 bases). Germline V gene data show CDR1 as SGHTA and CDR2 as FQGTGA. Trimming left V 5 bases short and J 3 bases short, with 16 bases between. CDR3 length: 15 residues. The CDR3 here is CASSEGGGGKETQYF. The CDR3 coding sequence is TGTGCCAGCAGCGAAGGGGGCGGGGGGAAAGAGACCCAGTACTTC.

Ten or more counts support this clonotype. This chain uses TRBV12-3 or TRBV12-4 with TRBJ2-5; TRBD1 agrees at 9 bases. Trimming at V came to 5 bases and at J to 1 base, leaving 5 bases not matched to a gene. This CDR3 spans 15 amino acids. The CDR3 DNA is TGTGCCAGCAGTCCACGACAGGGGGGCCAAGAGACCCAGTACTTC. This codes for CASSPRQGGQETQYF.

The genes are TRBV12-3 or TRBV12-4 and TRBJ2-2, with TRBD1 as a possible D gene (6 bases). V was trimmed by 6 bases and J by 0 bases, leaving 11 bases between them. This CDR3 comprises 15 residues. The CDR3 reads CASRMTGSNTGELFF. The CDR3 bases are TGTGCCAGCAGGATGACAGGTTCGAACACCGGGGAGCTGTTTTTT.

The chain couples TRBV6-1 to TRBJ1-2; D is possibly TRBD1 (6 bases). In germline, CDR1 is MNHNS, CDR2 SASEGT. This CDR3 is built from 14 residues. V was clipped by 7 bases and J by 5 bases, with 17 bases between them. CDR3 nucleotides: TGTGCCAGCAAAGCAGGGGCAGTAGGGTATGGCTACACCTTC. It codes for CASKAGAVGYGYTF.

This chain links TRBV12-3 or TRBV12-4 with TRBJ2-4, with D hard to call. V shed 1 base and J shed 14 bases, with 9 bases lying between them. This CDR3 spans 11 amino acids. The CDR3 loop is CASSLDSPEYF. The DNA for the CDR3 is TGTGCCAGCAGTTTAGACAGCCCAGAGTACTTC.

This clonotype has a handful of counts. The CDR3 DNA follows: TGCGCCAGCAGCTTGGCCGACGAACGGTTGAACACTGAAGCTTTCTTT. Protein product: CASSLADERLNTEAFF. V and J are TRBV5-1 and TRBJ1-1, with D uncertain. Between the trimmed V and J ends, which lost 0 bases and 0 bases, there was a span of 12 bases. The CDR3 loop spans 16 amino acids. The germline CDR1 and CDR2 sequences are SGHRS and YFSETQ.

This clonotype was counted a few times. The chain uses TRBV5-1 and TRBJ2-7; D is possibly TRBD1 (6 bases). Germline V lookup: CDR1 SGHRS, CDR2 YFSETQ. The CDR3 is 15 amino acids. Trimming removed 4 bases at V and 0 bases at J, with 14 bases between. CDR3 bases: TGCGCCAGCAGCCGGGCGGACAGCAGCTCCTACGAGCAGTACTTC. Amino acids: CASSRADSSSYEQYF.

The chain carries TRBV20-1 and TRBJ1-5; 9 bases fit TRBD1. With V trimmed by 5 bases and J by 7 bases, 9 bases remained unmatched. Germline CDR1 and CDR2: DFQATT and SNEGSKA (reference sequence). The CDR3 totals 14 residues. This CDR3 reads CSAQPGQGGQPQHF. CDR3 nucleotide sequence: TGCAGTGCTCAACCGGGACAGGGAGGCCAGCCCCAGCATTTT.

This clonotype has just a few counts. CDR3 in amino acids: CASSLRQGLRETQYF. The CDR3 DNA reads as TGTGCCAGCAGCTTGCGACAGGGGTTGAGAGAGACCCAGTACTTC. This rearrangement joins TRBV5-5 to TRBJ2-5; 8 bases are a match to TRBD1. J was trimmed by 4 bases and V by 1 base; bases with no gene match: 6. The length of the CDR3 is 15 residues. Germline values: CDR1 SGHKS, CDR2 YYEKEE (reference sequence).

The gene calls are TRBV7-9 and TRBJ2-5, with 9 positions matching TRBD1. With the DNA end fitting TRBJ2-7 better, the J assignment may be wrong. This CDR3 is built from 14 residues. Germline lookup yields CDR1 SEHNR and CDR2 FQNEAQ (reference sequence). The CDR3, as DNA: TGTGCCAGCAGACTATCCACAGGGGGCAACGAGCAGTACTTC. As protein: CASRLSTGGNEQYF.

CDR3 protein: CSAGGVRGGGYEQYF. The DNA of the CDR3 is TGCAGTGCTGGGGGTGTTAGGGGCGGAGGCTACGAGCAGTACTTC. The chain recombines TRBV20-1 with TRBJ2-7, with D perhaps matching TRBD1 or TRBD2 (5 bases each). This CDR3 is 15 amino acids long. Germline loops: CDR1 DFQATT, CDR2 SNEGSKA (reference sequence). Trimming left V 5 bases short and J 3 bases short, with 20 bases between.

The chain is built from TRBV12-3 or TRBV12-4 and TRBJ2-7, with D unclear. V was pared by 3 bases and J by 2 bases, with 8 bases between. This CDR3 is built from 13 residues. CDR3 loop: CASSLAVTYEQYF. Here the CDR3 DNA reads TGTGCCAGCAGTTTGGCAGTTACCTACGAGCAGTACTTC.

CDR3 DNA: TGCGCCAGCAGCCAAGACAGGGGTACCTATGGCTACACCTTC. The encoded protein is CASSQDRGTYGYTF. The chain couples TRBV4-1 to TRBJ1-2; tentative D call: TRBD1 (6 bases). The germline V and J ends were trimmed by 0 bases and 4 bases, with 9 bases remaining between them. The CDR3 is 14 amino acids. Germline V gives CDR1 MGHRA, CDR2 YSYEKL.

The rearrangement links TRBV5-1 to TRBJ2-1; D might be TRBD2 (6 bases). V lost 5 bases to trimming and J lost 8 bases, with 11 bases between them. Germline loops: CDR1 SGHRS, CDR2 YFSETQ. CDR3 length: 12 residues. The CDR3 protein is CASRSTGDEQFF. CDR3 nucleotide sequence: TGCGCCAGCAGGTCGACGGGAGATGAGCAGTTCTTC.